This T cell receptor beta chain came from a study of vaccination effects on CD4 cells after COVID-19. The germline V gene has CDR1 SGHTA and CDR2 FQGNSA. With 3 bases removed from V and 5 bases from J, the gap between germline ends came to 13 bases. The CDR3 is 14 residues long. Assay used: immunoSEQ multiplex PCR; TCRdb lists only in-frame clones, some missing. The profile covers around 30,000 clones, with 75% to 80% appearing a single time and 15% to 20% taken by the ten largest. Antigen-specific CD4+ T cells expanded by the ViraFEST assay with viral peptide pools were then sequenced. At the end of nine to ten days of culture, CD4+ T cells were isolated. Between March and December 2020, the person had a SARS-CoV-2 infection that PCR confirmed. Two million PBMC were seeded per well and grown in the presence of about 9.5 IU/ml IL-2 and roughly 9.9 ug/ml peptides. Days 3 and 7 were when half the medium was replaced with IL-2 medium.

To note about this clone: Its antigen is unidentified.

The rearrangement uses TRBV7-2 and TRBJ1-1, with D perhaps matching TRBD1 (5 bases). This TCR was recovered from a human donor who had a prior SARS-CoV-2 infection. The sample in question was CD4+ T cells from PBMCs cultured with HCoV-NL63 spike peptides, obtained before COVID-19 vaccination. The CDR3 sequence: CASSFVQGGTEAFF. The CDR3 DNA sequence: TGTGCCAGCAGCTTTGTCCAGGGTGGAACTGAAGCTTTCTTT.